This T cell receptor beta chain was identified during a study of shared clonotypes between healthy human individuals. Regarding the study as a whole: Sequencing of the sorted subsets was shown by rarefaction to be incomplete despite large depth. Roughly 5% of naive CD4 clonotypes were common to several donors.

Note on this clone: Its cognate antigen is unknown. Other DNA sequences of this sample code for an identical CDR3.

CDR3 size: 11 residues. The germline CDR1 and CDR2 sequences are MNHEY and SVGAGI. The V and J ends lost 4 bases and 7 bases respectively, with 8 bases between them. Source study methods: In the immunoSEQ data, sequences were junction-only and lacked quality scores, so filtering differed. TCRdb keeps only in-frame clones here, not all; method: immunoSEQ multiplex PCR. From that table come the V and J calls and clone size; the DNA was used to work out D and trimming. The table records 2 million to 2.5 million clones, more than 85% of them present only once. The source material was naive CD4+ T cells from PBMCs. Stated subset: CD45RA+ positively selected. This sequence was found in a man aged 18 to 29 in good health. Some clones in this sample may be carry-over from other donors' samples. This chain joins TRBV6-5 and TRBJ2-7; D is perhaps TRBD2 (5 bases). The CDR3 sequence is CASSFRGEQYF. The CDR3 nucleotides read TGTGCCAGCAGTTTCCGGGGAGAGCAGTACTTC.